Below, one T cell receptor (beta chain) is given with its context. The sample originates from a study of OX40 agonist ivuxolimab in advanced cancers. About the research overall: The group had a mean age of about 60 years, ranged from about 20 to 79, and was less than 85% male. Treatment received earlier with anti-PD-1, anti-PD-L1 or anti-CTLA-4 agents was allowed, and less than 45% had some. Three dose-escalation patients had partial responses: one with hepatocellular carcinoma and two with cutaneous melanoma.

Drawing of blood for sampling happened at baseline, at cycle 4 day 1, and at cycle 7 day 1. The data were produced by immunoSEQ multiplex PCR, yet TCRdb's version contains in-frame clones alone and is incomplete. The repertoire holds about 79,000 clones, with about 90% as singletons. The CDR3 has 15 amino acids. Germline V gene data show CDR1 as WNHNN and CDR2 as SYGVQD (reference sequence). J was trimmed by 0 bases and V by 5 bases; bases with no gene match: 7. The source of this sequence is an adult with an advanced solid tumor such as melanoma, head and neck, liver or kidney cancer. The V gene is TRBV10-1, the J gene TRBJ2-7; TRBD1 matches at 7 bases. Material: CD4+ or CD8+ T cells sorted from blood, obtained in a trial of the OX40 agonist ivuxolimab. CDR3 in amino acids: CASSPGTANSYEQYF. DNA for the CDR3: TGCGCCAGCAGTCCCGGGACAGCTAACTCCTACGAGCAGTACTTC.